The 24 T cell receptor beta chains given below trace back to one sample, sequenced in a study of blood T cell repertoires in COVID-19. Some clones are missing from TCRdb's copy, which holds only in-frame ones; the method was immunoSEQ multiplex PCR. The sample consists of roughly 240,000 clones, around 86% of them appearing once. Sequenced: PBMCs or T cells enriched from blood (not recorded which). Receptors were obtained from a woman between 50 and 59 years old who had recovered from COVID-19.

The CDR3 reads CASSSDRYEQYF. CDR3 DNA sequence: TGCGCCAGCAGCTCGGACAGATACGAGCAGTACTTC. The chain combines TRBV5-1 with TRBJ2-7; weak D call: TRBD1 (6 bases). Germline V lookup: CDR1 SGHRS, CDR2 YFSETQ. The length of the CDR3 is 12 residues. Trimming left V 3 bases short and J 4 bases short, with 8 bases between. The full variable domain, rest sourced from reference TRBV5-1 and TRBJ2-7, is KAGVTQTPRYLIKTRGQQVTLSCSPISGHRSVSWYQQTPGQGLQFLFEYFSETQRNKGNFPGRFSGRQFSNSRSEMNVSTLELGDSALYLCASSSDRYEQYFGPGTRLTVT.

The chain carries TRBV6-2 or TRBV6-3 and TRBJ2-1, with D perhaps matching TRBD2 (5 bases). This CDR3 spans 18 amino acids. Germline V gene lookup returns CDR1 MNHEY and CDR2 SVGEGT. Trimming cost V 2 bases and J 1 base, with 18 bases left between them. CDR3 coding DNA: TGTGCCAGCAGTTACCCCCCCGAGTTCGAGGGATCCTACAATGAGCAGTTCTTC. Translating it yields CASSYPPEFEGSYNEQFF.

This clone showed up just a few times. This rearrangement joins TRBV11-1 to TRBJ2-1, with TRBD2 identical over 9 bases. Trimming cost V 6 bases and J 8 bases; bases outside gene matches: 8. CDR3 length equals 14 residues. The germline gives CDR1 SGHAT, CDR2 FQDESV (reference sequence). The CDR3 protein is CASSPTSGPYEQFF. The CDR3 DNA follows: TGTGCCAGCAGTCCTACTAGCGGGCCCTATGAGCAGTTCTTC.

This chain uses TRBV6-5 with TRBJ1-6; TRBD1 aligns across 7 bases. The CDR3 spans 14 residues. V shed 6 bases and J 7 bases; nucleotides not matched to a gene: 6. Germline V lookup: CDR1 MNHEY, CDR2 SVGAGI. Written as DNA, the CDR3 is TGTGCCAGCAGGATTCCACAGGGGAATTCACCCCTCCACTTT. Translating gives CASRIPQGNSPLHF.

As DNA, the CDR3 is TGTGCCACCAGCAGATCCGAGGGACAAAACTATGGCTACACCTTC. Translating it yields CATSRSEGQNYGYTF. The chain recombines TRBV15 with TRBJ1-2; D perhaps matches TRBD1 (6 bases). V was trimmed by 2 bases and J by 2 bases, leaving 12 bases between them. The CDR3 consists of 15 residues. Per the germline V gene, CDR1 is LNHNV and CDR2 is YYDKDF (reference sequence).

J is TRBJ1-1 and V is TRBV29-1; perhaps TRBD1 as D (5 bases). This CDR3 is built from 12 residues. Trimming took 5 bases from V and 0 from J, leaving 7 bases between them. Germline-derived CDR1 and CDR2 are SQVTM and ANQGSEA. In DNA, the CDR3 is TGCAGCGTTCAACAGGTGAACACTGAAGCTTTCTTT. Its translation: CSVQQVNTEAFF. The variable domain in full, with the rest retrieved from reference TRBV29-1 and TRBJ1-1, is SAVISQKPSRDICQRGTSLTIQCQVDSQVTMMFWYRQQPGQSLTLIATANQGSEATYESGFVIDKFPISRPNLTFSTLTVSNMSPEDSSIYLCSVQQVNTEAFFGQGTRLTVV.

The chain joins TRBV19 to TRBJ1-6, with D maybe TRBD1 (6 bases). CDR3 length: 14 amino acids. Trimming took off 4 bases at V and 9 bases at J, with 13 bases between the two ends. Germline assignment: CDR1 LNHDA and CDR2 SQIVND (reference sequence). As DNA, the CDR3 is TGTGCCAGTAGTAGGGGTCAACAGGGTTCACCCCTCCACTTT. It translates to CASSRGQQGSPLHF.

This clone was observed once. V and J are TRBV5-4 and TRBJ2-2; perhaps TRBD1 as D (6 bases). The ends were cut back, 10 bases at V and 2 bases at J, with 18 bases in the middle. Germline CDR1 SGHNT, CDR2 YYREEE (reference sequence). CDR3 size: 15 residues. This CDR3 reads CAAHPPGANTGELFF. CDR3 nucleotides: TGTGCCGCCCACCCCCCAGGGGCCAACACCGGGGAGCTGTTTTTT.

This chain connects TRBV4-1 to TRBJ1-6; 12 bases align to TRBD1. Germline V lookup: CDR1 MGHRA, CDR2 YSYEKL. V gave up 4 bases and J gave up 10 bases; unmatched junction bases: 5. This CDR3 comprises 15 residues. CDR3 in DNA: TGCGCCAGCAGCCCTGGGACAGGGGGCCAATCACCCCTCCACTTT. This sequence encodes CASSPGTGGQSPLHF.

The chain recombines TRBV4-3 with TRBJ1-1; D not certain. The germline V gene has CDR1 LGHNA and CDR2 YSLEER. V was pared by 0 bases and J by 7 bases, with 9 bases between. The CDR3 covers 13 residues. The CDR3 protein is CASSQDRRGEAFF. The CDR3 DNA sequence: TGCGCCAGCAGCCAAGATCGACGGGGTGAAGCTTTCTTT.

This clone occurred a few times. The CDR3 region is CASSITGSGSYNSPLHF. Here the CDR3 DNA reads TGTGCCAGTAGTATAACGGGGTCCGGATCCTATAATTCACCCCTCCACTTT. This chain uses TRBV19 with TRBJ1-6, with unresolved D. Germline V gene lookup returns CDR1 LNHDA and CDR2 SQIVND (reference sequence). This CDR3 has 17 residues. The V and J ends lost 2 bases and 1 base respectively, with 12 bases between them.

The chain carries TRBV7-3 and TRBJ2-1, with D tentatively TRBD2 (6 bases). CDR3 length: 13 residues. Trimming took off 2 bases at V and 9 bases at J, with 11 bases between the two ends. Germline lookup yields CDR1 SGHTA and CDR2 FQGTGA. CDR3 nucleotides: TGTGCCAGCAGCTTAGGTCTAGCGTCTGAGCAGTTCTTC. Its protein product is CASSLGLASEQFF.

CDR3 sequence (DNA): TGTGCCAGCAGCCTGGACAGGTTGGGAGGTAAAGAGACCCAGTACTTC. Its protein is CASSLDRLGGKETQYF. The gene calls are TRBV5-4 and TRBJ2-5; perhaps TRBD1 as D (7 bases). The CDR3 extends over 16 amino acids. V lost 4 bases to trimming and J lost 3 bases, with 19 bases between them. Germline values: CDR1 SGHNT, CDR2 YYREEE (reference sequence).

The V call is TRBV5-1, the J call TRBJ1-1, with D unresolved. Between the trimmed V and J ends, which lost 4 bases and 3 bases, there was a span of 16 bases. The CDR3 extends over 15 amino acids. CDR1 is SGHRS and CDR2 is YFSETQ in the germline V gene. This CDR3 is CASSPSLVFDTEAFF. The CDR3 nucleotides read TGCGCCAGCAGCCCTAGCTTGGTGTTCGACACTGAAGCTTTCTTT.

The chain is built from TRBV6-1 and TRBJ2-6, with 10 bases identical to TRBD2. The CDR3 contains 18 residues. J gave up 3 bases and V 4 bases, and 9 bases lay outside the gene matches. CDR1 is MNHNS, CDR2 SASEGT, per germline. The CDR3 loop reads CASSVNLAGVRGANVLTF. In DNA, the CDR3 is TGTGCCAGCAGTGTAAACCTAGCGGGAGTACGTGGGGCCAACGTCCTGACTTTC.

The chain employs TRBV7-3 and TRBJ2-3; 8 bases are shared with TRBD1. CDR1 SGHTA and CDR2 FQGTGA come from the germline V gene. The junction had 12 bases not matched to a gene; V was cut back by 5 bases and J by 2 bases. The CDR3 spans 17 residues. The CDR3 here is CASSAVPTGVYTDTQYF. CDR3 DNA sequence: TGTGCCAGCAGCGCAGTACCGACAGGGGTTTACACAGATACGCAGTATTTT. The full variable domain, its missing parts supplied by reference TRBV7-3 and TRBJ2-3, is GAGVSQTPSNKVTEKGKYVELRCDPISGHTALYWYRQSLGQGPEFLIYFQGTGAADDSGLPNDRFFAVRPEGSVSTLKIQRTERGDSAVYLCASSAVPTGVYTDTQYFGPGTRLTVL.

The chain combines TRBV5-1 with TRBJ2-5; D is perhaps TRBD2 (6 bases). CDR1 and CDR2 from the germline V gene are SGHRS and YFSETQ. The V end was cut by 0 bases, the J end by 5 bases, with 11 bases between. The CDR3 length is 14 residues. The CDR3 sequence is CASSLEAGRETQYF. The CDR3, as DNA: TGCGCCAGCAGCTTGGAGGCAGGGAGGGAGACCCAGTACTTC.

Here the CDR3 reads CASSIDLGQALGYTF. In DNA form, the CDR3 reads TGTGCCAGTAGTATAGATCTAGGACAGGCTCTTGGCTACACCTTC. The gene calls are TRBV19 and TRBJ1-2; 7 positions agree with TRBD1. The J segment lost 7 bases and the V segment lost 0 bases, leaving 8 bases of the junction unmatched. The CDR3 spans 15 residues. Per germline, CDR1 LNHDA and CDR2 SQIVND (reference sequence).

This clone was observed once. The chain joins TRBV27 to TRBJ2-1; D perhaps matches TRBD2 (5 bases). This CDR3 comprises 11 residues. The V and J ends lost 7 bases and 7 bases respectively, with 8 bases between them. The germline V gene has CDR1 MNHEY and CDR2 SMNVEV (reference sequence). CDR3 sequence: CASNEGNEQFF. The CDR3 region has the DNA TGTGCCAGCAACGAGGGAAATGAGCAGTTCTTC.

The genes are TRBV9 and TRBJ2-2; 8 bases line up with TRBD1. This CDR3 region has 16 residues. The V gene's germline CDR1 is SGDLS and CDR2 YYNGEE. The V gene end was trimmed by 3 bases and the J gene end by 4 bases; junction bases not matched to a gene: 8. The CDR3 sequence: CASSAPGTGGTGELFF. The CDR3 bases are TGTGCCAGCAGCGCCCCCGGGACAGGCGGCACCGGGGAGCTGTTTTTT.

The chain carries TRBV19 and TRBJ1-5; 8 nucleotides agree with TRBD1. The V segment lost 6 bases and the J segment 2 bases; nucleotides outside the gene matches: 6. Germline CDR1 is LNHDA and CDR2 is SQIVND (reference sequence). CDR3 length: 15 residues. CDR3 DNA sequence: TGTGCCAGTAGCCCCACAGGGGGTGGCAATCAGCCCCAGCATTTT. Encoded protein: CASSPTGGGNQPQHF.

CDR3 amino acids: CASSSAGGPNEKLFF. The CDR3 region has the DNA TGTGCCAGCAGTTCTGCAGGGGGCCCTAATGAAAAACTGTTTTTT. The chain couples TRBV27 to TRBJ1-4, with 8 nucleotides matching TRBD1. V shed 4 bases and J 3 bases; nucleotides not matched to a gene: 4. The CDR3 is made up of 15 amino acids. Looked up from germline, CDR1 is MNHEY and CDR2 is SMNVEV (reference sequence).

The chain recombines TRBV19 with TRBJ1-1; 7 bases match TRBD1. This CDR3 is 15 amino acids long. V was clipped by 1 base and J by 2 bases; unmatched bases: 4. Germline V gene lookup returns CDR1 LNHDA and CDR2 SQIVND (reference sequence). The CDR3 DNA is TGTGCCAGTAGTATAGCTGGGACAGTCAACACTGAAGCTTTCTTT. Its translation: CASSIAGTVNTEAFF. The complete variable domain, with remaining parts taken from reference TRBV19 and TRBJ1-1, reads DGGITQSPKYLFRKEGQNVTLSCEQNLNHDAMYWYRQDPGQGLRLIYYSQIVNDFQKGDIAEGYSVSREKKESFPLTVTSAQKNPTAFYLCASSIAGTVNTEAFFGQGTRLTVV.

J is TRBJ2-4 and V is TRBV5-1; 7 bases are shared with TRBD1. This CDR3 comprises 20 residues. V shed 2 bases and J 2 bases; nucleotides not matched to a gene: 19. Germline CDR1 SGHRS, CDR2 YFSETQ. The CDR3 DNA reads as TGCGCCAGCAGCTTATTCAACACAGGGGCATTCTTGGAGTCCAAAAACATTCAGTACTTC. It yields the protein CASSLFNTGAFLESKNIQYF. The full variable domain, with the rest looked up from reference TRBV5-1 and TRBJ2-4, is KAGVTQTPRYLIKTRGQQVTLSCSPISGHRSVSWYQQTPGQGLQFLFEYFSETQRNKGNFPGRFSGRQFSNSRSEMNVSTLELGDSALYLCASSLFNTGAFLESKNIQYFGAGTRLSVL.